This T cell receptor (beta chain) was obtained from a study of chemoradiotherapy in HPV16-positive cancers. Trimming cost V 0 bases and J 7 bases, with 15 bases left between them. This CDR3 spans 15 amino acids. CDR1 is MNHNY and CDR2 is SVGAGI in the germline V gene (reference sequence). General observations from the study: Functional assays defining HPV-specific T cells used only a couple of HPV16-positive patients. For HPV16-positive patients, expanding HPV-responsive T cells associated with longer recurrence-free survival.

The data were produced by immunoSEQ multiplex PCR, yet TCRdb's version contains in-frame clones alone and is incomplete. This sample has some 8,900 clones, with 60% to 80% found just once. Comment on this clone: Its antigen is unknown.

The TCR comes from a human donor with HPV-associated anogenital cancer. Sampling was done from a patient who underwent chemoradiotherapy. The chain has TRBV6-6 and TRBJ1-2; D gene uncertain. CDR3 bases: TGTGCCAGCAGTTACTCCGGGAGTCCGGTTGGTGGCTACACCTTC. Residues: CASSYSGSPVGGYTF.